The clone carrying this T cell receptor (beta chain) showed up just a few times. Its matching antigen is unknown. PCR amplification relied on 60 Vbeta primers (plus 13 Jbeta primers). Sequencing used immunoSEQ multiplex PCR; TCRdb keeps in-frame clones, though not all of them. Of around 90,000 clones listed, 82% are singletons. The data derive from a study of cytomegalovirus exposure and HLA in healthy donors. Findings and limits, study-wide: A later analysis linked around 15,000 TCR beta sequences to HLA alleles at 0.05 false discovery rate.

Trimming stripped 3 bases from V and 0 bases from J, with 15 bases between. Per germline, CDR1 SGHRS and CDR2 YFSETQ. The CDR3 runs to 16 residues. The V call is TRBV5-1, the J call TRBJ1-2, with a tentative D call TRBD1 (5 bases). Sequences were obtained from PBMCs. The clonotype was recovered from a man aged 45-65 years in good health and CMV-seronegative. CDR3 sequence reads: CASSSPQGSSNYGYTF. CDR3 in DNA: TGCGCCAGCAGCTCCCCTCAGGGTTCGTCTAACTATGGCTACACCTTC.